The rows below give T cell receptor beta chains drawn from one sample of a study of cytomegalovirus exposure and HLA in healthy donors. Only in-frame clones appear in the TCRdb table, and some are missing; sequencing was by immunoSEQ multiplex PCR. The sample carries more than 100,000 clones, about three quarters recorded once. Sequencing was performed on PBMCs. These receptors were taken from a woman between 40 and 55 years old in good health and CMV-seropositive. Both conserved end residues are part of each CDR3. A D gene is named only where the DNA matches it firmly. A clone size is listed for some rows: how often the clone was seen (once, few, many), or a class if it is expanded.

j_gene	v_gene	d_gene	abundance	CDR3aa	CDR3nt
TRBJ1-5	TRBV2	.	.	CASSEREGGGNQPQHF	TGTGCCAGCAGTGAGCGTGAGGGGGGGGGCAATCAGCCCCAGCATTTT
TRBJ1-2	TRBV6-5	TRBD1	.	CASSPGTGALYGYTF	TGTGCCAGCAGCCCCGGGACAGGGGCCTTATATGGCTACACCTTC
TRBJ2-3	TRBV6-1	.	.	CASTPGTAATDTQYF	TGTGCCAGCACCCCCGGGACTGCTGCTACAGATACGCAGTATTTT
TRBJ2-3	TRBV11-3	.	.	CASSQGAGARTDTQYF	TGTGCCAGCAGCCAGGGGGCGGGGGCCCGCACAGATACGCAGTATTTT
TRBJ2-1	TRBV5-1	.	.	CASSLGGLINEQFF	TGCGCCAGCAGCTTGGGGGGGCTTATCAATGAGCAGTTCTTC
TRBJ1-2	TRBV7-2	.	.	CASSLGYSMIYGYTF	TGTGCCAGCAGCTTAGGTTACAGCATGATCTATGGCTACACCTTC
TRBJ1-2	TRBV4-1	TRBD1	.	CASSSRDRGLSYGYTF	TGCGCCAGCAGCAGCCGGGACAGGGGCTTGAGCTATGGCTACACCTTC
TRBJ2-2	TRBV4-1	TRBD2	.	CASSQDPNGASGNTGELFF	TGCGCCAGCAGCCAAGATCCTAATGGAGCTAGCGGGAACACCGGGGAGCTGTTTTTT
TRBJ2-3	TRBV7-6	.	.	CASSLVGGFPDTQYF	TGTGCCAGCAGCTTAGTTGGAGGGTTCCCAGATACGCAGTATTTT
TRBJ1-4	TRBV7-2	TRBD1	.	CASSRDRGSEKLFF	TGTGCCAGCAGCCGAGACAGGGGGAGTGAAAAACTGTTTTTT
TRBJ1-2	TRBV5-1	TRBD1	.	CATGTGDYGYTF	TGCGCCACCGGGACAGGGGACTATGGCTACACCTTC
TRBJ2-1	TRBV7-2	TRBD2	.	CASSPTLAGREQFF	TGTGCCAGCAGCCCAACTTTAGCGGGGAGGGAGCAGTTCTTC
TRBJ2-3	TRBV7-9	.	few	CASSLTGSHTDTQYF	TGTGCCAGCAGCTTAACAGGGAGCCACACAGATACGCAGTATTTT
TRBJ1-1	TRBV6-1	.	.	CASSEGWEGREAFF	TGTGCCAGCAGTGAGGGGTGGGAGGGAAGGGAAGCTTTCTTT
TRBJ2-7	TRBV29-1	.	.	CSVEGTGTSSYEQYF	TGCAGCGTCGAAGGAACAGGGACAAGCTCCTACGAGCAGTACTTC
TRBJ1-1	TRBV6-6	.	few	CASTMGRDTAFF	TGTGCCAGCACCATGGGGAGGGATACGGCTTTCTTT
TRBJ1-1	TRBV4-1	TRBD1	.	CASSRSQGPWMNTEAFF	TGCGCCAGCAGCCGTTCACAGGGGCCGTGGATGAACACTGAAGCTTTCTTT
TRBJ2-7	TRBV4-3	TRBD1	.	CASSQVGQTGQQGEQYF	TGCGCCAGCAGCCAAGTGGGACAGACAGGGCAGCAGGGCGAGCAGTACTTC
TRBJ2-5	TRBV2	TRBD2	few	CASRPGLAGGNKGETQYF	TGTGCCAGCAGGCCGGGACTAGCGGGGGGGAACAAAGGGGAGACCCAGTACTTC
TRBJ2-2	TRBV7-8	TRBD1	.	CASSLGDRGYTGELFF	TGTGCCAGCAGCTTAGGGGACAGGGGGTACACCGGGGAGCTGTTTTTT
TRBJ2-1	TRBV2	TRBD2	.	CASRDGTSGLNEQFF	TGTGCCAGCAGGGACGGGACTAGCGGACTTAATGAGCAGTTCTTC
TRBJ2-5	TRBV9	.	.	CASSATGIGETQYF	TGTGCCAGCAGCGCAACAGGGATCGGGGAGACCCAGTACTTC
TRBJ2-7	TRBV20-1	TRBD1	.	CSALSGTGVYF	TGCAGTGCCCTGTCCGGGACAGGGGTCTACTTC
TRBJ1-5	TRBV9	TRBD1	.	CASSKTGVQPQHF	TGTGCCAGCTCCAAAACAGGGGTACAGCCCCAGCATTTT
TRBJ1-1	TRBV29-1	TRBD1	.	CSVGISGGRVTEAFF	TGCAGCGTTGGGATTTCAGGGGGCCGGGTCACTGAAGCTTTCTTT
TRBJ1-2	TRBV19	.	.	CASSITGFSSGYTF	TGTGCCAGTAGTATTACGGGATTTTCCTCTGGCTACACCTTC
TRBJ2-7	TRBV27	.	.	CASSLNRFYEQYF	TGTGCCAGCAGTTTAAATCGGTTCTACGAGCAGTACTTC
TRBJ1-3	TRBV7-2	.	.	CASSLAGVKGNTIYF	TGTGCCAGCAGCTTAGCAGGGGTGAAAGGAAACACCATATATTTT
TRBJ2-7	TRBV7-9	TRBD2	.	CASSLVGGAREEQYF	TGTGCCAGCAGCTTAGTCGGGGGGGCCCGGGAAGAGCAGTACTTC
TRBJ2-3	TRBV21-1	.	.	CASSKRGGSTDTQYF	TGTGCCAGCAGCAAACGAGGAGGAAGCACAGATACGCAGTATTTT
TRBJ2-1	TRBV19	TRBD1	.	CASCRTGKNNEQFF	TGTGCCAGTTGCCGGACAGGGAAAAATAATGAGCAGTTCTTC
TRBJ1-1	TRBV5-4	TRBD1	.	CASSPKTGGTNTEAFF	TGTGCCAGCAGCCCAAAGACAGGGGGAACGAACACTGAAGCTTTCTTT
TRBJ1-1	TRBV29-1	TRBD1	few	CSVDQGVGNTEAFF	TGCAGCGTTGATCAGGGGGTCGGGAACACTGAAGCTTTCTTT
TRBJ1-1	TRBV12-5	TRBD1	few	CASGSAGTGDTEAFF	TGTGCTAGTGGCAGTGCCGGGACAGGGGACACTGAAGCTTTCTTT
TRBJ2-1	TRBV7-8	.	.	CASSPRATSYNEQFF	TGTGCCAGCAGCCCCAGGGCCACCTCCTACAATGAGCAGTTCTTC
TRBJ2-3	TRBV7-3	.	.	CASSNRHADTQYF	TGTGCCAGCAGCAACCGACATGCAGATACGCAGTATTTT
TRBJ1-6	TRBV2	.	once	CASSERTGHSPLHF	TGTGCCAGCAGTGAACGTACAGGGCATTCACCCCTCCACTTT
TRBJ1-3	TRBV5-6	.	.	CASSISGNTIYF	TGTGCCAGCAGCATCAGTGGAAACACCATATATTTT
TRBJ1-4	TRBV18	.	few	CASSPLQGNEKLFF	TGTGCCAGCTCACCACTTCAGGGCAATGAAAAACTGTTTTTT
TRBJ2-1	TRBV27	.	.	CASSAKRDNEQFF	TGTGCCAGCAGTGCCAAACGAGACAATGAGCAGTTCTTC